Listed below are T cell receptor beta chains from one sample, sequenced in a study of T cell repertoires in cytomegalovirus infection. MiXCR was run by TCRdb on the reads, yielding one entry per CDR3 protein. In the table there are hundreds of thousands of distinct CDR3 sequences, about 11% of which are singletons. The source material was PBMCs. These receptors were collected from a human donor in good health (CMV status not recorded). Some clones in this sample may be carry-over from other donors' samples. The CDR3 runs from the conserved cysteine through the conserved F or W.

j_gene: TRBJ1-5; v_gene: TRBV25-1; CDR3aa: CASSARGDQPQHF
j_gene: TRBJ1-5; v_gene: TRBV7-9; CDR3aa: CASSLGGGGGNQPQHF
j_gene: TRBJ2-1; v_gene: TRBV12-3/TRBV12-4; CDR3aa: CASSFGTSGRNGEQFF
j_gene: TRBJ2-7; v_gene: TRBV28; CDR3aa: CASTQTHGLALF
j_gene: TRBJ2-2; v_gene: TRBV5-4; CDR3aa: CASSSGGFVGTGELFF
j_gene: TRBJ2-7; v_gene: TRBV28; CDR3aa: CASIRGGEWSYEQYF
j_gene: TRBJ2-7; v_gene: TRBV6-2/TRBV6-3; CDR3aa: CASGNGRAYEQYF
j_gene: TRBJ2-1; v_gene: TRBV5-1; CDR3aa: CASSLLVGGDEQFF
j_gene: TRBJ1-4; v_gene: TRBV7-8; CDR3aa: CASSSRTAFNEKLFF
j_gene: TRBJ1-2; v_gene: TRBV7-3; CDR3aa: CASSLTVTGGLQDGYTF
j_gene: TRBJ2-5; v_gene: TRBV15; CDR3aa: CATSSPQGSEETQYF
j_gene: TRBJ1-4; v_gene: TRBV20-1; CDR3aa: CSATSRQSGNEKLFF
j_gene: TRBJ2-7; v_gene: TRBV19; CDR3aa: CASRYTLTGTGFEQYF
j_gene: TRBJ1-5; v_gene: TRBV7-9; CDR3aa: CASSLGVGRRDQPQHF
j_gene: TRBJ2-7; v_gene: TRBV29-1; CDR3aa: CSVLSVLGEQYF
j_gene: TRBJ2-5; v_gene: TRBV30; CDR3aa: CAWSVSEVPSQYF
j_gene: TRBJ1-4; v_gene: TRBV7-9; CDR3aa: CASSLGRTENEKLFF
j_gene: TRBJ1-3; v_gene: TRBV29-1; CDR3aa: CSVGPGDQARNTIYF
j_gene: TRBJ1-4; v_gene: TRBV7-2; CDR3aa: CASSARTLLAEKLFF
j_gene: TRBJ2-3; v_gene: TRBV11-2; CDR3aa: CASSPGKTQYF
j_gene: TRBJ2-3; v_gene: TRBV7-2; CDR3aa: CASSLRGLETDTQYF
j_gene: TRBJ2-6; v_gene: TRBV20-1; CDR3aa: CSARVGAGANVLTF
j_gene: TRBJ2-1; v_gene: TRBV5-5; CDR3aa: CASSLSPTSGDYNEQFF
j_gene: TRBJ1-5; v_gene: TRBV28; CDR3aa: CASTIQGGNQPQHF
j_gene: TRBJ1-4; v_gene: TRBV27; CDR3aa: CASKFSGTTNEKLFF
j_gene: TRBJ2-7; v_gene: TRBV18; CDR3aa: CASSPPSRSSYEQYF
j_gene: TRBJ1-3; v_gene: TRBV6-5; CDR3aa: CASSTRSENTIYF
j_gene: TRBJ1-4; v_gene: TRBV5-1; CDR3aa: CASGGDSNEKLFF
j_gene: TRBJ1-2; v_gene: TRBV20-1; CDR3aa: CSASPRSPSNYGYTF
j_gene: TRBJ2-2; v_gene: TRBV7-8; CDR3aa: CASSAGLGDTGELFF
j_gene: TRBJ1-3; v_gene: TRBV6-1; CDR3aa: CASSPSFGRLQGYGNTIYF
j_gene: TRBJ1-2; v_gene: TRBV12-3/TRBV12-4; CDR3aa: CASSSGTASFYGYTF
j_gene: TRBJ2-1; v_gene: TRBV10-3; CDR3aa: CAISDYGGPTYNEQFF
j_gene: TRBJ2-7; v_gene: TRBV20-1; CDR3aa: CSARGGGVSEQYF
j_gene: TRBJ2-1; v_gene: TRBV4-1; CDR3aa: CASSQDTESGQFF
j_gene: TRBJ2-5; v_gene: TRBV6-5; CDR3aa: CASSYTGSGTQYF
j_gene: TRBJ2-5; v_gene: TRBV7-2; CDR3aa: CASSTGLAGVETQYF
j_gene: TRBJ1-1; v_gene: TRBV29-1; CDR3aa: CSVEAKGRSTEAFF
j_gene: TRBJ2-7; v_gene: TRBV29-1; CDR3aa: CSVRLADSYEQYF
j_gene: TRBJ2-3; v_gene: TRBV7-3; CDR3aa: CASSPGLAGLEATDTQYF
j_gene: TRBJ1-2; v_gene: TRBV29-1; CDR3aa: CSVGLRDRAFGYTF
j_gene: TRBJ2-5; v_gene: TRBV20-1; CDR3aa: CSAAIQGAGETQYF